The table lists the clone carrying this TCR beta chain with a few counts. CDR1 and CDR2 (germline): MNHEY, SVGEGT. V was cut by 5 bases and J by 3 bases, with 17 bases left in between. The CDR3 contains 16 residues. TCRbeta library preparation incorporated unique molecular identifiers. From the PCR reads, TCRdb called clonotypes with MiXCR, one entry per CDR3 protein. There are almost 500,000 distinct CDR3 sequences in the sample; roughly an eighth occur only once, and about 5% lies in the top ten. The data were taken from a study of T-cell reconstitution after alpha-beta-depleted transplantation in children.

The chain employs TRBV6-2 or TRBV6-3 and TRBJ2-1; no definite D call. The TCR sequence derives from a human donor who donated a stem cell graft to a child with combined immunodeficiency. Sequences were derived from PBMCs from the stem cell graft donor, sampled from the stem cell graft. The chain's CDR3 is CASSRSNSRHYNEQFF. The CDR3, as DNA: TGTGCCAGCAGTCGATCAAACAGCCGTCACTACAATGAGCAGTTCTTC.